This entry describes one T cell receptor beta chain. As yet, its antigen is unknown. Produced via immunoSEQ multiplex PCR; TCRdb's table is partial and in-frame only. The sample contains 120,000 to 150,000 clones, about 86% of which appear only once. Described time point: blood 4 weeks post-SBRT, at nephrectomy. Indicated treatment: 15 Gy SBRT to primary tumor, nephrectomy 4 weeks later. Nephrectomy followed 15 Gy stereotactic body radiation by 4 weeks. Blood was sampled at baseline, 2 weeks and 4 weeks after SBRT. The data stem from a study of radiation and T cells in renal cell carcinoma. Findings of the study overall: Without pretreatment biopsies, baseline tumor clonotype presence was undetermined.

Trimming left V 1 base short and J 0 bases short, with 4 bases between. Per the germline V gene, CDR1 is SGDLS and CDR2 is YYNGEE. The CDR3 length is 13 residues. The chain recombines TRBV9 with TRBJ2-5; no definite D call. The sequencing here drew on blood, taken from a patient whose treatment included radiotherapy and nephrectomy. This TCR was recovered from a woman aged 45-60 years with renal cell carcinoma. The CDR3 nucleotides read TGTGCCAGCAGCGTAAACAACCAAGAGACCCAGTACTTC. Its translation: CASSVNNQETQYF. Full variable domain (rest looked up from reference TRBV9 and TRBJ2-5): DSGVTQTPKHLITATGQRVTLRCSPRSGDLSVYWYQQSLDQGLQFLIQYYNGEERAKGNILERFSAQQFPDLHSELNLSSLELGDSALYFCASSVNNQETQYFGPGTRLLVL.